Listed below are T cell receptor beta chains from one sample, sequenced in a study of shared clonotypes between healthy human individuals. Some clones are missing from TCRdb's copy, which holds only in-frame ones; the method was immunoSEQ multiplex PCR. The repertoire holds about 480,000 clones, with about 75% as singletons. The sample was PBMCs. Source of these receptors: a woman between 40 and 55 years old in good health. Some clones in this sample may be carry-over from other donors' samples. CDR3s include the opening cysteine and the closing phenylalanine or tryptophan. A D gene is named only where the DNA matches it firmly. Rows give clone size only sometimes, using once, few, many, or a class for an expanded clone.

cdr3_aa cdr3_nt v_call d_call j_call clone_size
CASSPGTGGLGNQPQHF TGTGCCAGCAGCCCCGGGACAGGGGGCCTCGGCAACCAGCCCCAGCATTTT TRBV5-6 TRBD1 TRBJ1-5 .
CASRGGVNTEAFF TGTGCCAGCAGGGGAGGCGTGAACACTGAAGCTTTCTTT TRBV2 . TRBJ1-1 .
CASSVEWREGYHEQFF TGTGCCAGCAGCGTAGAATGGCGGGAGGGCTACCATGAGCAGTTCTTC TRBV9 TRBD2 TRBJ2-1 .
CASSSLTGVNNQPQHF TGTGCCAGCAGTTCCCTCACAGGGGTGAACAATCAGCCCCAGCATTTT TRBV28 TRBD1 TRBJ1-5 .
CASSLGRGSGYTF TGTGCCAGCAGCTTAGGGAGGGGGAGTGGCTACACCTTC TRBV7-9 . TRBJ1-2 .
CASSLVPGNEQYF TGTGCCAGCAGCTTAGTGCCCGGAAACGAGCAGTACTTC TRBV11-2 . TRBJ2-7 .
CASSLEGRVEDTQYF TGCGCCAGCAGCTTGGAGGGCAGGGTGGAAGATACGCAGTATTTT TRBV5-1 . TRBJ2-3 .
CAWSPWGRNQPQHF TGTGCCTGGAGTCCTTGGGGCAGAAATCAGCCCCAGCATTTT TRBV30 . TRBJ1-5 .
CASSVGGSADTQYF TGTGCCAGCAGTGTCGGCGGGAGCGCAGATACGCAGTATTTT TRBV2 TRBD2 TRBJ2-3 .
CASSPSGYNQPQHF TGTGCCAGCAGTCCTAGTGGGTACAATCAGCCCCAGCATTTT TRBV27 . TRBJ1-5 few
CASSLGGGYNEQFF TGTGCCAGCAGCTTAGGTGGCGGCTACAATGAGCAGTTCTTC TRBV7-8 . TRBJ2-1 few
CAPGKREIWQFF TGTGCCCCCGGAAAGCGGGAGATATGGCAGTTCTTC TRBV5-8 TRBD2 TRBJ2-1 .
CASLRWGVGQETQYF TGTGCCAGCTTACGGTGGGGGGTCGGGCAAGAGACCCAGTACTTC TRBV2 . TRBJ2-5 .
CSVRSGTNYGYTF TGCAGCGTCCGTTCGGGAACTAACTATGGCTACACCTTC TRBV29-1 . TRBJ1-2 .
CASSPGGGDLSQYF TGTGCCAGCAGCCCGGGAGGGGGGGACCTCTCCCAGTACTTC TRBV5-4 TRBD2 TRBJ2-5 .
CASRLLAEPQETQYF TGCGCCAGCAGGCTACTAGCGGAGCCCCAAGAGACCCAGTACTTC TRBV4-1 TRBD2 TRBJ2-5 .
CASTRLGASTDTQYF TGTGCCAGCACCAGACTGGGGGCAAGCACAGATACGCAGTATTTT TRBV2 . TRBJ2-3 .
CAWTAQAKMNTEAFF TGTGCCTGGACGGCCCAGGCAAAAATGAACACTGAAGCTTTCTTT TRBV30 . TRBJ1-1 .
CASSVRRVSTDTQYF TGTGCCAGCAGCGTTCGACGCGTAAGCACAGATACGCAGTATTTT TRBV7-8 . TRBJ2-3 .
CASSAGPLDEQFF TGTGCCAGCAGTGCGGGGCCTCTAGATGAGCAGTTCTTC TRBV25-1 . TRBJ2-1 .
CASGFGRGEGGTDTQYF TGTGCTAGTGGTTTCGGGAGAGGGGAGGGTGGCACAGATACGCAGTATTTT TRBV12-5 TRBD2 TRBJ2-3 .
CATRPGPYLPYEQYF TGTGCCACCAGACCGGGCCCCTACCTTCCCTACGAGCAGTACTTC TRBV15 . TRBJ2-7 .
CAWSRTGAYEQYF TGTGCCTGGAGTCGGACAGGGGCCTACGAGCAGTACTTC TRBV30 TRBD1 TRBJ2-7 few
CASTDRDRQYNEQFF TGCGCCAGCACCGACCGGGACAGGCAGTACAATGAGCAGTTCTTC TRBV5-1 TRBD1 TRBJ2-1 .
CAWSSGMNTEAFF TGTGCCTGGAGTTCGGGTATGAACACTGAAGCTTTCTTT TRBV30 . TRBJ1-1 .
CASSRQVSTEAFF TGTGCCAGCAGCCGACAGGTGAGCACTGAAGCTTTCTTT TRBV5-5 . TRBJ1-1 .
CASRGTSGISETQYF TGCGCCAGCAGGGGGACTAGCGGGATATCAGAGACCCAGTACTTC TRBV10-2 TRBD2 TRBJ2-5 .
CASSATGAGIEKLFF TGTGCCAGCAGCGCGACAGGGGCGGGAATTGAAAAACTGTTTTTT TRBV9 TRBD1 TRBJ1-4 .
CASSPNRGQGNTEAFF TGTGCCAGCAGCCCAAACCGGGGACAAGGCAACACTGAAGCTTTCTTT TRBV7-3 . TRBJ1-1 .
CASSLLGFKETQYF TGTGCCAGCAGTTTATTGGGGTTCAAAGAGACCCAGTACTTC TRBV28 . TRBJ2-5 .